Below, 24 T cell receptor beta chains from the same sample are listed, as sequenced in a study of naive and memory T cell subsets. Two oligonucleotides, mixed equimolar, formed the beta constant-region primer covering TRBC1 and TRBC2. One entry per CDR3 protein results from TCRdb running MiXCR on the UMI-ligation and nested PCR reads. The sample yields over 75,000 distinct CDR3 sequences, 10% to 15% seen once. Sequenced: central memory CD4+ T cells from blood. These receptors were taken from a human donor in good health.

This clonotype has a handful of counts. This chain joins TRBV18 and TRBJ2-2; tentative D call: TRBD1 (6 bases). Germline CDR1 is KGHSH and CDR2 is LQKENI. The CDR3 consists of 13 residues. V lost 2 bases, J lost 7 bases, and 8 bases lay in between. DNA for the CDR3: TGTGCCAGCTCACCAAGACAGGACGGGGAGCTGTTTTTT. Protein sequence: CASSPRQDGELFF.

The chain recombines TRBV7-2 with TRBJ2-3; 8 nucleotides align to TRBD2. J was trimmed by 4 bases and V by 8 bases; bases with no gene match: 8. The V gene's germline CDR1 is SGHTA and CDR2 FQGNSA. The CDR3 loop spans 14 amino acids. CDR3 DNA sequence: TGTGCCAGCGAGAAACCGGGACTAGCAGATACGCAGTATTTT. It codes for CASEKPGLADTQYF.

This clonotype has just a few counts. The rearrangement joins TRBV18 to TRBJ2-5, with D hard to call. Per germline, CDR1 KGHSH and CDR2 LQKENI. V lost 6 bases to trimming and J lost 1 base, with 12 bases between them. The CDR3 is 14 amino acids. The CDR3 is CASSLNAGQETQYF. CDR3 DNA: TGTGCCAGCTCTCTCAACGCAGGCCAAGAGACCCAGTACTTC.

V is TRBV10-3 and J is TRBJ1-5; 10 nucleotides line up with TRBD1. Germline V lookup: CDR1 ENHRY, CDR2 SYGVKD. The CDR3 is 14 amino acids. With 10 bases clipped from V and 6 bases from J, the junction kept 9 bases outside the gene matches. CDR3 region: CATHRDRGGQPQHF. CDR3 in DNA: TGTGCCACGCACCGGGACAGGGGAGGTCAGCCCCAGCATTTT.

This chain links TRBV30 with TRBJ2-3; no clear D. The CDR3 runs 11 residues. V dropped 5 bases and J dropped 0 bases, with 3 bases sitting between them. Germline CDR1 and CDR2: GTSNPN and SVGIG (reference sequence). The chain's CDR3 is CAWGSTDTQYF. CDR3 DNA: TGTGCCTGGGGTAGCACAGATACGCAGTATTTT.

This clonotype was observed a handful of times. The chain is built from TRBV5-1 and TRBJ2-3; D perhaps matches TRBD2 (5 bases). The CDR3 length is 14 residues. The germline V gene encodes CDR1 SGHRS and CDR2 YFSETQ. The V gene lost 1 base and the J gene lost 2 bases, with 8 bases spanning the gap. This CDR3 reads CASSLYSATDTQYF. The CDR3 DNA follows: TGCGCCAGCAGCTTGTATAGCGCCACAGATACGCAGTATTTT.

The chain carries TRBV5-5 and TRBJ2-7; D is possibly TRBD1 or TRBD2 (5 bases each). The length of the CDR3 is 17 residues. The V gene lost 0 bases and the J gene lost 2 bases, with 18 bases spanning the gap. Per the germline V gene, CDR1 is SGHKS and CDR2 is YYEKEE (reference sequence). CDR3 nucleotide sequence: TGTGCCAGCAGCTTGGATGTGTTTGCGTGGGGGACCTACGAGCAGTACTTC. It specifies CASSLDVFAWGTYEQYF.

This clonotype was observed a handful of times. The CDR3 DNA sequence: TGTGCCAGCAGCTTGGATACCTCAGGGGGCGCCTCCAAAAACATTCAGTACTTC. It codes for CASSLDTSGGASKNIQYF. The chain links TRBV7-2 to TRBJ2-4; 8 nucleotides align to TRBD1. V was clipped by 3 bases and J by 2 bases; unmatched bases: 12. In germline, CDR1 is SGHTA, CDR2 FQGNSA. The CDR3 extends over 18 amino acids. The full variable domain, rest sourced from reference TRBV7-2 and TRBJ2-4, is GAGVSQSPSNKVTEKGKDVELRCDPISGHTALYWYRQSLGQGLEFLIYFQGNSAPDKSGLPSDRFSAERTGGSVSTLTIQRTQQEDSAVYLCASSLDTSGGASKNIQYFGAGTRLSVL.

This chain connects TRBV5-5 to TRBJ1-2; D gene uncertain. CDR1 and CDR2 (germline): SGHKS, YYEKEE (reference sequence). V lost 4 bases and J lost 3, with 13 bases in between. This CDR3 has 14 amino acids. CDR3 in amino acids: CASSAGSGDYGYTF. The DNA of the CDR3 is TGTGCCAGCAGCGCGGGTTCGGGTGACTATGGCTACACCTTC.

CDR3 residues: CASSRTPSGSGYEQYF. The DNA for the CDR3 is TGCGCCAGCAGCCGAACCCCAAGCGGGAGTGGGTACGAGCAGTACTTC. The genes are TRBV5-1 and TRBJ2-7, with 8 positions matching TRBD2. Trimming removed 4 bases from V and 4 bases from J; junction bases left unmatched: 13. Germline V CDR1 and CDR2: SGHRS, YFSETQ. CDR3 length: 16 residues.

This clonotype was observed a few times. A much larger clone is a single base away; this may be a read error. This rearrangement joins TRBV5-6 to TRBJ2-3; D call uncertain. CDR3 length: 12 residues. Trimming removed 3 bases at V and 2 bases at J, with 4 bases between. In germline, CDR1 is SGHDT, CDR2 YYEEEE. In DNA form, the CDR3 reads TGTGCCAGCAGCTGGATCACAGATACGCAGTATTTT. This gives the protein CASSWITDTQYF.

V usage is TRBV18 and J usage is TRBJ2-3, with D uncertain. Per the germline V gene, CDR1 is KGHSH and CDR2 is LQKENI. This CDR3 has 13 amino acids. V gave up 3 bases and J gave up 4 bases, with 8 bases separating them. CDR3 sequence reads: CASSPTMADTQYF. Written as DNA, the CDR3 is TGTGCCAGCTCACCGACGATGGCAGATACGCAGTATTTT.

This clonotype has more than one count but fewer than ten. The rearrangement links TRBV27 to TRBJ2-2; D may be TRBD1 (6 bases). The CDR3 is 16 residues long. The germline V gene has CDR1 MNHEY and CDR2 SMNVEV (reference sequence). Between the trimmed V and J ends, which lost 5 bases and 6 bases, there was a span of 19 bases. In DNA form, the CDR3 reads TGTGCCAGCAGTCTGCAGAGGACAGCCCCCCCCGGGGAGCTGTTTTTT. Its protein product is CASSLQRTAPPGELFF.

This clonotype was counted between two and nine times. The CDR3 loop is CASSMTDVTEAFF. In DNA, the CDR3 is TGTGCCAGTAGTATGACGGATGTCACTGAAGCTTTCTTT. This chain uses TRBV19 with TRBJ1-1; D call uncertain. CDR3 length equals 13 residues. Trimming removed 3 bases at V and 4 bases at J, with 9 bases between. Germline-derived CDR1 and CDR2 are LNHDA and SQIVND (reference sequence).

The chain recombines TRBV18 with TRBJ1-4; 7 bases are a match to TRBD1. V lost 4 bases, J lost 5 bases, and 1 base stayed unmatched. The germline CDR1 and CDR2 sequences are KGHSH and LQKENI. CDR3 length: 13 residues. CDR3 nucleotides: TGTGCCAGCTCACGGACAGGAAATGAAAAACTGTTTTTT. Residues: CASSRTGNEKLFF.

This chain uses TRBV6-5 with TRBJ2-2; the D is unclear. Germline values: CDR1 MNHEY, CDR2 SVGAGI. V was shortened by 7 bases and J by 3 bases, with 12 bases between the two germline ends. This CDR3 is 14 amino acids long. The CDR3 coding sequence is TGTGCCAGCAACCCTCGTCGGGACACCGGGGAGCTGTTTTTT. This encodes CASNPRRDTGELFF.

There are many counts of this clonotype. V is TRBV29-1 and J is TRBJ1-5; D perhaps matches TRBD1 (5 bases). The CDR3 covers 14 residues. V lost 4 bases and J lost 6, with 16 bases in between. Germline V gives CDR1 SQVTM, CDR2 ANQGSEA. The CDR3 DNA sequence: TGCAGCGTTGCTGGGGGAGATGGCCTTCAGCCCCAGCATTTT. It translates to CSVAGGDGLQPQHF.

This clonotype was seen a few times. V and J are TRBV20-1 and TRBJ2-1; 9 nucleotides match TRBD1. The CDR3 is 13 residues long. The junction had 6 bases not matched to a gene; V was cut back by 4 bases and J by 8 bases. Germline V gene sequence: CDR1 DFQATT, CDR2 SNEGSKA (reference sequence). The CDR3 protein is CSAKNRGRDEQFF. CDR3 sequence (DNA): TGCAGTGCTAAAAACAGGGGGCGGGATGAGCAGTTCTTC.

The sample holds a few counts of this clonotype. The rearrangement uses TRBV4-2 and TRBJ1-1; D not certain. Trimming shortened V by 0 bases and J by 1 base, and 9 bases separated the two germline ends. This CDR3 is 15 amino acids long. The V gene's germline CDR1 is LGHNA and CDR2 YNFKEQ. The CDR3 bases are TGTGCCAGCAGCCAAGATATAAGGGCGAACACTGAAGCTTTCTTT. As protein: CASSQDIRANTEAFF.

The rearrangement links TRBV5-1 to TRBJ2-7; D may be TRBD2 (5 bases). The germline gives CDR1 SGHRS, CDR2 YFSETQ. Trimming shortened V by 9 bases and J by 7 bases, and 20 bases separated the two germline ends. CDR3 length: 13 amino acids. The CDR3 spells CATSDPAKREQYF. CDR3 DNA: TGCGCCACTTCGGACCCCGCCAAGCGGGAGCAGTACTTC.

This chain uses TRBV30 with TRBJ1-6, with a possible D match to TRBD1 (5 bases). There are 13 residues in the CDR3. Germline-derived CDR1 and CDR2 are GTSNPN and SVGIG (reference sequence). Trimming pared 0 bases from V and 10 bases from J, leaving 10 bases between. CDR3 sequence (DNA): TGTGCCTGGAGTGTTGGGGGAGGCTCACCCCTCCACTTT. Protein sequence: CAWSVGGGSPLHF.

This clonotype was counted a few times. The chain combines TRBV3-1 with TRBJ2-1; 11 positions agree with TRBD1. The J segment lost 10 bases and the V segment lost 2 bases, leaving 10 bases of the junction unmatched. The germline gives CDR1 LGHDT, CDR2 YNNKEL (reference sequence). This CDR3 is 16 amino acids long. The CDR3 loop reads CASSQRKGQGAGEQFF. CDR3 coding DNA: TGTGCCAGCAGCCAAAGGAAAGGACAGGGGGCTGGGGAGCAGTTCTTC.

The chain combines TRBV12-3 or TRBV12-4 with TRBJ1-2, with no clear D. The CDR3 sequence is 13 residues long. The V end lost 5 bases, the J end lost 8 bases, and 15 bases lay between the germline ends. The CDR3 spells CASSQRSPEGYTF. The CDR3 DNA reads TGTGCCAGCAGTCAACGATCTCCGGAGGGCTACACCTTC.

This clonotype was detected ten times or more. This chain connects TRBV20-1 to TRBJ2-4; 10 bases map to TRBD2. J was trimmed by 6 bases and V by 6 bases; bases with no gene match: 8. The germline V gene encodes CDR1 DFQATT and CDR2 SNEGSKA (reference sequence). CDR3 length: 14 amino acids. The CDR3 bases are TGCAGTGCCCCAGCGGGAGGGGCCGGAAACATTCAGTACTTC. Residues: CSAPAGGAGNIQYF.